A single sample gave rise to the 11 T cell receptor beta chains below, sequenced in a study of shared clonotypes between healthy human individuals. Profiled with immunoSEQ multiplex PCR; TCRdb holds only in-frame clones, not every one. The sample records about 1.1 million clones, approximately 80% being singletons. Sequenced sample: memory CD4+ T cells from PBMCs. As for subset: CD45RA-negative fraction. Every receptor here comes from a man aged 18 to 35 in good health. Some clones in this sample may be carry-over from other donors' samples.

This sequence joins TRBV7-6 and TRBJ1-3, with D unclear. This CDR3 is built from 13 residues. Germline CDR1 and CDR2: SGHVS and FNYEAQ. The germline V and J ends were trimmed by 5 bases and 4 bases, with 9 bases remaining between them. In DNA, the CDR3 is TGTGCCAGCAGCCTCCAGACAGGAAACACCATATATTTT. This sequence encodes CASSLQTGNTIYF.

This chain links TRBV6-5 with TRBJ1-3; D is ambiguous. The ends were cut back, 6 bases at V and 0 bases at J, with 12 bases in the middle. Germline V gene sequence: CDR1 MNHEY, CDR2 SVGAGI. This CDR3 is built from 15 residues. For the CDR3, the DNA is TGTGCCAGCAGCCGCCTTAGAGGCTCTGGAAACACCATATATTTT. This encodes CASSRLRGSGNTIYF.

This clone was observed a few times. The chain uses TRBV7-2 and TRBJ2-7; the D is unclear. V was shortened by 3 bases and J by 3 bases, with 12 bases between the two germline ends. Germline CDR1 is SGHTA and CDR2 is FQGNSA. CDR3 length: 14 residues. The CDR3 is CASSLGFSLYEQYF. For the CDR3, the DNA is TGTGCCAGCAGCTTGGGGTTCTCCCTCTACGAGCAGTACTTC.

This clone was counted only a few times. The V gene is TRBV7-6, the J gene TRBJ2-1; the D is unclear. Per the germline V gene, CDR1 is SGHVS and CDR2 is FNYEAQ. With 1 base removed from V and 5 bases from J, the gap between germline ends came to 9 bases. This CDR3 contains 14 residues. CDR3 nucleotide sequence: TGTGCCAGCAGCTTAGATTTGGTGGACAATGAGCAGTTCTTC. Translated, it gives CASSLDLVDNEQFF.

The rearrangement uses TRBV5-5 and TRBJ2-5; the match to TRBD2 covers 7 bases. V shed 0 bases and J 3 bases; nucleotides not matched to a gene: 2. CDR3 length: 14 amino acids. In germline, CDR1 is SGHKS, CDR2 YYEKEE (reference sequence). The CDR3, as DNA: TGTGCCAGCAGCTTGGAGGGGAGGGAAGAGACCCAGTACTTC. It codes for CASSLEGREETQYF.

V gene TRBV27 combines with J gene TRBJ1-5; D is ambiguous. CDR3 length: 13 residues. Germline lookup yields CDR1 MNHEY and CDR2 SMNVEV (reference sequence). V gave up 2 bases and J gave up 4 bases, with 6 bases separating them. The CDR3 spells CASSLQYNQPQHF. CDR3 sequence (DNA): TGTGCCAGCAGTTTACAGTATAATCAGCCCCAGCATTTT.

This clone was detected only once. Other DNA sequences in this sample translate to the same CDR3. This chain links TRBV6-5 with TRBJ2-2; TRBD1 agrees at 9 bases. The V and J ends lost 8 bases and 2 bases, in that order; junction bases with no gene match: 3. The CDR3 sequence is 14 residues long. CDR1 is MNHEY, CDR2 SVGAGI, per germline. This CDR3 reads CASSGQGNTGELFF. CDR3 sequence (DNA): TGTGCCAGCTCGGGACAGGGAAACACCGGGGAGCTGTTTTTT.

CDR3 sequence (DNA): TGTGCCAGCAGTGGCTCAGGCTGGGGGAGGGCCTACAATGAGCAGTTCTTC. It is translated as CASSGSGWGRAYNEQFF. The chain has TRBV25-1 and TRBJ2-1; TRBD2 agrees at 7 bases. There are 17 residues in the CDR3. CDR1 is MGHDK, CDR2 SYGVNS, per germline. Losses at the gene ends were 4 bases for V and 2 bases for J; bases not matched to a gene: 11. The variable domain in full, completed from reference TRBV25-1 and TRBJ2-1, reads EADIYQTPRYLVIGTGKKITLECSQTMGHDKMYWYQQDPGMELHLIHYSYGVNSTEKGDLSSESTVSRIRTEHFPLTLESARPSHTSQYLCASSGSGWGRAYNEQFFGPGTRLTVL.

This chain connects TRBV4-3 to TRBJ2-5; possible D gene TRBD2, 6 bases. CDR3 length equals 18 residues. V dropped 1 base and J dropped 1 base, with 19 bases sitting between them. The germline gives CDR1 LGHNA, CDR2 YSLEER. CDR3 bases: TGCGCCAGCAGCCAAGTCGGAAGGGGCCTAGCGATCCAAGAGACCCAGTACTTC. As protein: CASSQVGRGLAIQETQYF.

V and J are TRBV28 and TRBJ2-5; TRBD2 agrees at 7 bases. Germline V gene lookup returns CDR1 MDHEN and CDR2 SYDVKM. Trimming at V came to 7 bases and at J to 5 bases, leaving 7 bases not matched to a gene. The length of the CDR3 is 13 residues. CDR3 DNA sequence: TGTGCCAGCATAAGCGGGGTCGAGGAGACCCAGTACTTC. Its protein is CASISGVEETQYF.

V is TRBV4-1 and J is TRBJ1-4, with D possibly matching TRBD1 (5 bases). The germline CDR1 and CDR2 sequences are MGHRA and YSYEKL. Trimming removed 4 bases at V and 1 base at J, with 19 bases between. There are 18 residues in the CDR3. In DNA form, the CDR3 reads TGCGCCAGCAGCCGGTTCGGGACCAACCCCCTAACTAATGAAAAACTGTTTTTT. Translating gives CASSRFGTNPLTNEKLFF.